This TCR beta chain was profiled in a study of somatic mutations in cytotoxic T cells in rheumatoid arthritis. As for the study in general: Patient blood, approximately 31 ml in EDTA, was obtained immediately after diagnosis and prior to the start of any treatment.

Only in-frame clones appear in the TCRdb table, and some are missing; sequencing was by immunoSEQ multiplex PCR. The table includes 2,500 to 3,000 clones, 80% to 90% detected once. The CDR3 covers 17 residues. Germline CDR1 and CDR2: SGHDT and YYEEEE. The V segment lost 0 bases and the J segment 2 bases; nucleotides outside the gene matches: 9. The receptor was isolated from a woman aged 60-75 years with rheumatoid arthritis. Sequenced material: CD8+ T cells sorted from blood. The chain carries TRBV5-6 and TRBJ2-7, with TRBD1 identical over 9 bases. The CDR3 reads CASSLGRRQGGTYEQYF. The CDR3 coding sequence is TGTGCCAGCAGCTTGGGGCGAAGACAGGGGGGTACCTACGAGCAGTACTTC.